One and the same sample provided the 9 T cell receptor beta chains below, sequenced in a study of blood T cell repertoires in COVID-19. Using immunoSEQ multiplex PCR, the repertoire was profiled, and TCRdb retains in-frame clones only, with some absent. The sample yields roughly 230,000 clones, around 84% seen once. The sample consisted of PBMCs or T cells enriched from blood (not recorded which). These receptors all come from a woman aged 45 to 65 who had been exposed to COVID-19.

This chain links TRBV3-1 (or the pseudogene TRBV3-2) with TRBJ2-3; D is perhaps TRBD2 (6 bases). Looked up from germline, CDR1 is LGHDT and CDR2 is YNNKEL (reference sequence). V lost 0 bases, J lost 3 bases, and 16 bases lay in between. The CDR3 loop spans 17 amino acids. CDR3 region: CASSQEVPGGDTDTQYF. In DNA form, the CDR3 reads TGTGCCAGCAGCCAAGAGGTACCCGGGGGAGATACAGATACGCAGTATTTT.

The V and J genes are TRBV7-6 and TRBJ2-2; 9 bases match TRBD2. V shed 0 bases, J shed 0 bases, and the junction held 8 bases outside the gene matches. Per germline, CDR1 SGHVS and CDR2 FNYEAQ. This CDR3 comprises 19 residues. The chain's CDR3 is CASSLAGLAGRPNTGELFF. The CDR3 nucleotides are TGTGCCAGCAGCTTAGCGGGCCTAGCGGGGCGACCGAACACCGGGGAGCTGTTTTTT.

This chain joins TRBV5-1 and TRBJ1-1; 10 positions match TRBD1. The ends lost 0 bases at V and 3 bases at J; junction bases unmatched: 14. From germline, CDR1 is SGHRS and CDR2 YFSETQ. The CDR3 contains 19 residues. CDR3 amino acids: CASSLAPKTGGARDTEAFF. DNA of the CDR3: TGCGCCAGCAGCTTGGCCCCCAAGACAGGGGGCGCCCGGGACACTGAAGCTTTCTTT.

This chain joins TRBV28 and TRBJ1-1; maybe TRBD1 (6 bases). The germline gives CDR1 MDHEN, CDR2 SYDVKM. The CDR3 is 12 residues long. V was pared by 6 bases and J by 5 bases, with 10 bases between. CDR3 sequence (DNA): TGTGCCAGCAGGCAAACAGGGACTGAAGCTTTCTTT. Its translation: CASRQTGTEAFF.

J is TRBJ1-1 and V is TRBV18; the D is unclear. This CDR3 comprises 13 residues. Per germline, CDR1 KGHSH and CDR2 LQKENI. Trimming left V 4 bases short and J 3 bases short, with 9 bases between. DNA for the CDR3: TGTGCCAGCTCACGGACTGTGGACACTGAAGCTTTCTTT. It specifies CASSRTVDTEAFF.

This sequence joins TRBV27 and TRBJ1-1; the D gene is possibly TRBD1 (5 bases). The CDR3 extends over 17 amino acids. Germline V gives CDR1 MNHEY, CDR2 SMNVEV (reference sequence). Trimming pared 6 bases from V and 8 bases from J, leaving 28 bases between. The CDR3 sequence is CASSRYRNIPPTPEAFF. CDR3 sequence (DNA): TGTGCCAGCAGCCGCTACAGGAATATACCTCCAACTCCCGAAGCTTTCTTT.

The chain employs TRBV2 and TRBJ1-2; D remains unclear. The CDR3 consists of 13 residues. The germline V gene encodes CDR1 SNHLY and CDR2 FYNNEI. V was pared by 6 bases and J by 7 bases, with 15 bases between. The CDR3 sequence: CASSLLPGGGYTF. CDR3 coding DNA: TGTGCCAGCAGCTTGCTCCCCGGTGGTGGCTACACCTTC.

The chain joins TRBV2 to TRBJ2-4; D gene unclear. The CDR3 covers 10 residues. Germline V lookup: CDR1 SNHLY, CDR2 FYNNEI. Trimming left V 8 bases short and J 5 bases short, with 4 bases between. CDR3 residues: CASEQNIQYF. Here the CDR3 DNA reads TGTGCCAGCGAGCAAAACATTCAGTACTTC.

This clone was counted between two and nine times. The V and J genes are TRBV30 and TRBJ1-1; D might be TRBD1 (5 bases). V dropped 4 bases and J dropped 1 base, with 7 bases sitting between them. Germline V CDR1 and CDR2: GTSNPN, SVGIG (reference sequence). The CDR3 has 12 amino acids. CDR3 sequence: CAWNGANTEAFF. CDR3 DNA: TGTGCCTGGAATGGGGCGAACACTGAAGCTTTCTTT.